Each of the 19 T cell receptor beta chains below was sequenced from the same sample in a study of vaccination effects on CD4 cells after COVID-19. Sequencing used immunoSEQ multiplex PCR; TCRdb keeps in-frame clones, though not all of them. Of about 68,000 clones listed, 80% were seen once; the top ten hold 9% to 15%. Antigen specificity for these receptors is unknown. Viral peptide pools were used in the ViraFEST assay to expand antigen-specific CD4+ T cells, and sequencing came afterward. Culture proceeded for more than nine days, and CD4+ T cells were then isolated. Among the vaccine recipients, none had a prior SARS-CoV-2 infection, and nucleocapsid antibodies were negative. Sequencing used CD4+ T cells from PBMCs cultured with SARS-CoV-2 spike peptides, obtained before COVID-19 vaccination. All receptors come from a human donor who received a COVID-19 vaccine.

This chain connects TRBV18 to TRBJ2-7; 10 nucleotides match TRBD2. Unmatched junction bases numbered 9, after V lost 1 base and J lost 6 bases. This CDR3 contains 16 residues. CDR1 and CDR2 (germline): KGHSH, LQKENI. CDR3 in DNA: TGTGCCAGCTCACCACAGAGCGGGGGGGCCGGTGGCGAGCAGTACGTC. It is translated as CASSPQSGGAGGEQYV.

The chain employs TRBV6-5 and TRBJ1-1; 11 bases align to TRBD1. Per germline, CDR1 MNHEY and CDR2 SVGAGI. Losses at the gene ends were 7 bases for V and 0 bases for J; bases not matched to a gene: 4. The CDR3 runs 15 residues. The CDR3 sequence is CASTGTGGLNTEAFF. CDR3 DNA sequence: TGTGCCAGCACCGGGACAGGGGGACTGAACACTGAAGCTTTCTTT.

The chain carries TRBV11-2 and TRBJ2-1; perhaps TRBD1 as D (5 bases). Trimming left V 1 base short and J 6 bases short, with 13 bases between. The CDR3 contains 15 residues. The V gene's germline CDR1 is SGHAT and CDR2 FQNNGV. The CDR3 DNA reads TGTGCCAGCAGCTTAGTGGGTTGGCAGGGCAATGAGCAGTTCTTC. The encoded protein is CASSLVGWQGNEQFF.

This sequence joins TRBV5-1 and TRBJ2-2, with 7 nucleotides matching TRBD1. CDR1 is SGHRS, CDR2 YFSETQ, per germline. V was clipped by 4 bases and J by 6 bases; unmatched bases: 12. This CDR3 has 16 residues. In DNA form, the CDR3 reads TGCGCCAGCAGCATCCGGGACAGCAGAGGCTCCGGGGAGCTGTTTTTT. This encodes CASSIRDSRGSGELFF.

This clone was recorded once. The chain employs TRBV6-5 and TRBJ1-1; D is undetermined. Trimming shortened V by 8 bases and J by 4 bases, and 8 bases separated the two germline ends. In germline, CDR1 is MNHEY, CDR2 SVGAGI. The CDR3 loop spans 11 amino acids. DNA for the CDR3: TGTGCCAGCTTGTGGGGCACTGAAGCTTTCTTT. Its translation: CASLWGTEAFF.

This rearrangement joins TRBV7-9 to TRBJ2-3; D is perhaps TRBD2 (6 bases). Germline V gene data show CDR1 as SEHNR and CDR2 as FQNEAQ (reference sequence). This CDR3 is 15 amino acids long. Trimming stripped 1 base from V and 2 bases from J, with 10 bases between. The CDR3 sequence is CASSLVGGNTDTQYF. The CDR3 nucleotides are TGTGCCAGCAGCTTAGTCGGGGGTAACACAGATACGCAGTATTTT.

The chain has TRBV30 and TRBJ1-5, with D possibly being TRBD1 (6 bases). This CDR3 is 13 amino acids long. In germline, CDR1 is GTSNPN, CDR2 SVGIG (reference sequence). V gave up 2 bases and J gave up 6 bases, with 11 bases separating them. Written as DNA, the CDR3 is TGTGCCTGGAGTCCGGGGGCCGGTCAGCCCCAGCATTTT. This encodes CAWSPGAGQPQHF.

The chain employs TRBV5-4 and TRBJ2-3; D not certain. The CDR3 loop spans 16 amino acids. Germline assignment: CDR1 SGHNT and CDR2 YYREEE (reference sequence). The germline V and J ends were trimmed by 0 bases and 3 bases, with 14 bases remaining between them. The CDR3 sequence: CASSLDPSIATDTQYF. The CDR3, as DNA: TGTGCCAGCAGCTTGGATCCCTCCATAGCTACAGATACGCAGTATTTT.

CDR3 bases: TGCGCCAGCAGGGTGGAGACACATAACACTGAAGCTTTCTTT. The encoded protein is CASRVETHNTEAFF. This chain links TRBV5-1 with TRBJ1-1; D call uncertain. This CDR3 comprises 14 residues. Trimming pared 5 bases from V and 2 bases from J, leaving 13 bases between. The germline V gene has CDR1 SGHRS and CDR2 YFSETQ.

The J gene is TRBJ2-2, the V gene TRBV19, with D possibly called TRBD1 or TRBD2 (5 bases each). Per the germline V gene, CDR1 is LNHDA and CDR2 is SQIVND (reference sequence). V shed 3 bases and J shed 0 bases, with 8 bases lying between them. CDR3 size: 15 residues. Here the CDR3 reads CASSMGRANTGELFF. CDR3 nucleotide sequence: TGTGCCAGTAGTATGGGACGGGCGAACACCGGGGAGCTGTTTTTT. Based on the CDR3 plus reference TRBV19 and TRBJ2-2, the full variable domain is DGGITQSPKYLFRKEGQNVTLSCEQNLNHDAMYWYRQDPGQGLRLIYYSQIVNDFQKGDIAEGYSVSREKKESFPLTVTSAQKNPTAFYLCASSMGRANTGELFFGEGSRLTVL.

The CDR3 spells CASSLGQANYGYTF. DNA for the CDR3: TGTGCCAGCAGCTTGGGGCAGGCAAACTATGGCTACACCTTC. The rearrangement uses TRBV5-6 and TRBJ1-2; D not certain. Germline V gene lookup returns CDR1 SGHDT and CDR2 YYEEEE. V was shortened by 0 bases and J by 2 bases, with 8 bases between the two germline ends. The CDR3 totals 14 residues.

The rearrangement joins TRBV6-2 or TRBV6-3 to TRBJ1-2; D gene uncertain. Germline-derived CDR1 and CDR2 are MNHEY and SVGEGT. The germline V and J ends were trimmed by 6 bases and 3 bases, with 8 bases remaining between them. There are 12 residues in the CDR3. CDR3 loop: CASSVSHYGYTF. CDR3 in DNA: TGTGCCAGCAGCGTCTCCCACTATGGCTACACCTTC.

This sequence joins TRBV6-5 and TRBJ2-5; 9 nucleotides line up with TRBD2. Per germline, CDR1 MNHEY and CDR2 SVGAGI. The ends lost 0 bases at V and 4 bases at J; junction bases unmatched: 3. This CDR3 has 15 residues. CDR3 amino acids: CASSYSRGGGETQYF. Here the CDR3 DNA reads TGTGCCAGCAGTTACTCGCGGGGGGGCGGAGAGACCCAGTACTTC.

In its sample, this clone ranks as medium-sized. The chain links TRBV24-1 to TRBJ2-1; TRBD1 aligns across 9 bases. CDR3 size: 17 residues. With V trimmed by 4 bases and J by 3 bases, 9 bases remained unmatched. The germline CDR1 and CDR2 sequences are KGHDR and SFDVKD. The CDR3 reads CATSDSMTGGHYNEQFF. The CDR3 DNA reads as TGTGCCACCAGTGACAGTATGACAGGGGGTCACTACAATGAGCAGTTCTTC.

There are a few counts of this clone. The CDR3 DNA is TGTGCCAGCAGTTACCTTGGGGTAGCACGCGAGCAGTACGTC. Translated, it gives CASSYLGVAREQYV. The V and J genes are TRBV6-6 and TRBJ2-7; D is unresolved. The length of the CDR3 is 14 residues. With 2 bases removed from V and 6 bases from J, the gap between germline ends came to 14 bases. Germline V gene data show CDR1 as MNHNY and CDR2 as SVGAGI (reference sequence).

J is TRBJ2-1 and V is TRBV13; TRBD2 agrees at 15 bases. Trimming at V came to 4 bases and at J to 7 bases, leaving 2 bases not matched to a gene. CDR3 length: 15 residues. CDR1 PRHDT and CDR2 FYEKMQ come from the germline V gene (reference sequence). CDR3 in DNA: TGTGCCAGCAGCTCGGGACTAGCGGGGGGAAATGAGCAGTTCTTC. Translating it yields CASSSGLAGGNEQFF.

The V call is TRBV7-9, the J call TRBJ2-3; a possible D gene is TRBD2 (5 bases). Trimming removed 5 bases at V and 0 bases at J, with 12 bases between. The CDR3 contains 15 residues. CDR1 and CDR2 (germline): SEHNR, FQNEAQ (reference sequence). The CDR3 nucleotides are TGTGCCAGCAGCCCGAGGGCCACTAGCACAGATACGCAGTATTTT. It is translated as CASSPRATSTDTQYF.

This clone was recorded once. The rearrangement uses TRBV5-1 and TRBJ1-5, with D perhaps TRBD1 (5 bases). The germline gives CDR1 SGHRS, CDR2 YFSETQ. The ends were cut back, 1 base at V and 2 bases at J, with 13 bases in the middle. CDR3 length: 16 residues. The CDR3 coding sequence is TGCGCCAGCAGCTTGTCGGGGGGTGGAGGCAATCAGCCCCAGCATTTT. Translating it yields CASSLSGGGGNQPQHF.

The rearrangement joins TRBV11-2 to TRBJ2-7; D may be TRBD1 or TRBD2 (5 bases each). V lost 5 bases to trimming and J lost 5 bases, with 16 bases between them. This CDR3 is 14 amino acids long. CDR1 and CDR2 from the germline V gene are SGHAT and FQNNGV. Written as DNA, the CDR3 is TGTGCCAGCAGCCCAAAGCTTCGGGGCCACGAGCAGTACGTC. Residues: CASSPKLRGHEQYV.